The 11 T cell receptor beta chains below come from one sample, sequenced in a study of OX40 agonist ivuxolimab in advanced cancers. Sequencing was performed with immunoSEQ multiplex PCR; in TCRdb, only in-frame clones are kept and a portion is missing. The table shows over 14,000 clones, with more than 65% occurring only once. Here the sequenced sample was CD4+ or CD8+ T cells sorted from blood, taken in a trial of the OX40 agonist ivuxolimab. These receptors were collected from an adult with an advanced solid tumor such as melanoma, head and neck, liver or kidney cancer.

This clone was counted at least ten times. The chain has TRBV9 and TRBJ2-1, with D uncertain. Germline V lookup: CDR1 SGDLS, CDR2 YYNGEE. The CDR3 loop spans 15 amino acids. V gave up 0 bases and J gave up 5 bases, with 12 bases separating them. CDR3 sequence (DNA): TGTGCCAGCAGCGTAGGAGGATATGACGACAATGAGCAGTTCTTC. Translation: CASSVGGYDDNEQFF. Based on the CDR3 plus reference TRBV9 and TRBJ2-1, the full variable domain is DSGVTQTPKHLITATGQRVTLRCSPRSGDLSVYWYQQSLDQGLQFLIQYYNGEERAKGNILERFSAQQFPDLHSELNLSSLELGDSALYFCASSVGGYDDNEQFFGPGTRLTVL.

The chain couples TRBV28 to TRBJ2-5; D possibly uses TRBD1 or TRBD2 (5 bases each). CDR1 and CDR2 from the germline V gene are MDHEN and SYDVKM. Between the trimmed V and J ends, which lost 6 bases and 5 bases, there was a span of 10 bases. This CDR3 comprises 12 residues. As DNA, the CDR3 is TGTGCCAGCAGCCCGGGGCGCGAGACCCAGTACTTC. Amino acid sequence: CASSPGRETQYF.

This sequence joins TRBV10-2 and TRBJ2-7; no clear D gene. Trimming removed 4 bases from V and 2 bases from J, with 9 bases in between. Germline V lookup: CDR1 WSHSY, CDR2 SAAADI. There are 13 residues in the CDR3. In DNA, the CDR3 is TGCGCCAGCAGTGGGAGACTCCCCTACGAGCAGTACTTC. It codes for CASSGRLPYEQYF.

V usage is TRBV7-6 and J usage is TRBJ2-7; 7 bases agree with TRBD2. Germline loops: CDR1 SGHVS, CDR2 FNYEAQ. There are 14 residues in the CDR3. Unmatched junction bases numbered 10, after V lost 5 bases and J lost 6 bases. The CDR3 coding sequence is TGTGCCAGCAGCGCCACTAGCGTGGGACTCGAGCAGTACTTC. Protein: CASSATSVGLEQYF.

This clone was detected only once. The chain recombines TRBV19 with TRBJ2-1; unclear D gene. Trimming pared 3 bases from V and 3 bases from J, leaving 9 bases between. In germline, CDR1 is LNHDA, CDR2 SQIVND (reference sequence). The CDR3 spans 14 residues. CDR3 DNA sequence: TGTGCCAGTAGTATTGGGTGGGACTACAATGAGCAGTTCTTC. It encodes CASSIGWDYNEQFF.

The genes are TRBV7-2 and TRBJ2-7; D is perhaps TRBD1 (5 bases). The CDR3 is 12 amino acids. The V end was cut by 5 bases, the J end by 3 bases, with 8 bases between. Germline CDR1 reads SGHTA; CDR2 reads FQGNSA. As DNA, the CDR3 is TGTGCCAGCAGCCCAGGGTACTACGAGCAGTACTTC. Amino acid sequence: CASSPGYYEQYF.

The rearrangement joins TRBV7-2 to TRBJ1-1; D is unresolved. CDR1 SGHTA and CDR2 FQGNSA come from the germline V gene. This CDR3 spans 16 amino acids. V lost 3 bases and J lost 0, with 14 bases in between. The CDR3, as DNA: TGTGCCAGCAGCTTCGTCCCGGGGAGTCTGAACACTGAAGCTTTCTTT. Amino acid sequence: CASSFVPGSLNTEAFF.

This clone occurred a few times. The chain recombines TRBV2 with TRBJ1-5; unclear D gene. The CDR3 has 13 amino acids. From germline, CDR1 is SNHLY and CDR2 FYNNEI. V was clipped by 4 bases and J by 6 bases, with 10 bases between them. CDR3 nucleotide sequence: TGTGCCAGCAGTGGGCAGGCAGGTCAGCCCCAGCATTTT. As protein: CASSGQAGQPQHF.

The V gene is TRBV6-1, the J gene TRBJ2-2; D is unresolved. The germline gives CDR1 MNHNS, CDR2 SASEGT. V gave up 8 bases and J gave up 0 bases, with 7 bases separating them. The CDR3 consists of 13 residues. The CDR3 bases are TGTGCCAGCTTGGCGGCGAACACCGGGGAGCTGTTTTTT. As protein: CASLAANTGELFF.

V and J are TRBV5-1 and TRBJ2-3; 14 bases agree with TRBD2. This CDR3 comprises 20 residues. Losses at the gene ends were 0 bases for V and 1 base for J; bases not matched to a gene: 10. Germline CDR1 and CDR2: SGHRS and YFSETQ. CDR3 coding DNA: TGCGCCAGCAGCTTGGACGGGACTAGCGGGAGTTTATTTGGCACAGATACGCAGTATTTT. The encoded protein is CASSLDGTSGSLFGTDTQYF.

In its sample, this clone was seen once. An end of the junction differs from the germline gene, which may be a read error. The V and J genes are TRBV7-7 and TRBJ2-3; D remains unclear. The germline gives CDR1 SSHAT, CDR2 FNYEAQ (reference sequence). CDR3 length equals 13 residues. The DNA for the CDR3 is TGTGCTAGCAGCTTAGGTCCCCCAGATACGCAGTATTTT. Translating it yields CASSLGPPDTQYF.